Listed below are T cell receptor beta chains from one sample, sequenced in a study of cytomegalovirus exposure and HLA in healthy donors. Produced via immunoSEQ multiplex PCR; TCRdb's table is partial and in-frame only. The sample records 150,000 to 200,000 clones, around 84% being singletons. The sequenced material came from PBMCs. The receptors shown here come from a man aged 45-60 years in good health and CMV-seropositive. Each CDR3 is given with its conserved first and last residue. D genes are given only for firm matches. Rows may omit the clone size; those that give it use once, few, many or a size class.

TRBV6-1	TRBJ2-5	TRBD2	.	TGTGCCAGCAGGAGATTGACTAGCGAGACCCAGTACTTC	CASRRLTSETQYF
TRBV6-1	TRBJ2-3	TRBD2	.	TGTGCCAGCAGTGAATACCGCGGGAGTGGTACAGATACGCAGTATTTT	CASSEYRGSGTDTQYF
TRBV6-1	TRBJ2-2	TRBD2	few	TGTGCCAGCGTGCTAGCGGGGACCGGGGAGCTGTTTTTT	CASVLAGTGELFF
TRBV7-2	TRBJ2-1	.	.	TGTGCCAGCAGCTTACCTTTCTCGGGGGAGCAGTTCTTC	CASSLPFSGEQFF
TRBV6-1	TRBJ2-4	TRBD2	.	TGTGCCAGCAGTGCAAGAGGACTAGCGGGGGGCAAAAACATTCAGTACTTC	CASSARGLAGGKNIQYF
TRBV18	TRBJ2-3	.	once	TGTGCCAGCTCACCCTGGCAGGGCACAGATACGCAGTATTTT	CASSPWQGTDTQYF
TRBV5-1	TRBJ2-2	TRBD1	.	TGCGCCAGCAACACAGGGGGAAACACCGGGGAGCTGTTTTTT	CASNTGGNTGELFF
TRBV11-3	TRBJ2-2	TRBD2	.	TGTGCCAGCAGCCCGCGGACTAGCGGGGCGAACACCGGGGAGCTGTTTTTT	CASSPRTSGANTGELFF
TRBV7-3	TRBJ2-2	TRBD1	.	TGTGCCAGCAGTCGACGTGGGGACAGGGGGCGCGGTGAGCTGTTTTTT	CASSRRGDRGRGELFF
TRBV5-1	TRBJ2-2	.	.	TGCGCCAGCAGTTACAACAGGAACACCGGGGAGCTGTTTTTT	CASSYNRNTGELFF
TRBV19	TRBJ2-2	.	.	TGTGCCAGTAGCAAGGGGCTCTCGAACACCGGGGAGCTGTTTTTT	CASSKGLSNTGELFF
TRBV11-1	TRBJ2-5	TRBD2	.	TGTGCCAGCAGCTCTAGCGGGGGAGGAGAGACCCAGTACTTC	CASSSSGGGETQYF
TRBV5-8	TRBJ2-7	.	once	TGTGCCAGCAGAGCCAGGACAGTAAGCTCCTACGAGCAGTACTTC	CASRARTVSSYEQYF
TRBV5-4	TRBJ2-1	TRBD1	.	TGTGCCAGCAGCCCGGCCAGGGGGCAGGGCCCCTACAATGAGCAGTTCTTC	CASSPARGQGPYNEQFF
TRBV18	TRBJ1-1	.	.	TGTGCCAGCTCACCAATGGCAGAAGCTGAAGCTTTCTTT	CASSPMAEAEAFF
TRBV9	TRBJ1-2	.	.	TGTGCCAGCAGCGTAGCGGGGGGCGAGGGCTATGGCTACACCTTC	CASSVAGGEGYGYTF
TRBV7-9	TRBJ2-3	TRBD1	.	TGTGCCAGCAGCTTAGGAGGGGGGCAGGGGGCCGTAGATACGCAGTATTTT	CASSLGGGQGAVDTQYF
TRBV18	TRBJ2-7	TRBD1	.	TGTGCCAGCTCACCAAGACAGGGGAGTACCTACGAGCAGTACTTC	CASSPRQGSTYEQYF
TRBV27	TRBJ1-6	TRBD1	.	TGTGCCAGCAAAAACAGGGGAGACAATTCACCCCTCCACTTT	CASKNRGDNSPLHF
TRBV27	TRBJ2-1	.	.	TGTGCCAGCAGGCTAGAATGGTACCCCTCCAATGAGCAGTTCTTC	CASRLEWYPSNEQFF
TRBV9	TRBJ2-7	TRBD1	.	TGTGCCAGCAGCGGGTGGACAGGGGGGCCTTGGTTGTACTTC	CASSGWTGGPWLYF
TRBV30	TRBJ2-2	TRBD2	.	TGTGCCTGGAGTGCTACCGGGACAGGGGGGACTAGCGGGAGAAACGGGGGCACCGGGGAGCTGTTTTTT	CAWSATGTGGTSGRNGGTGELFF
TRBV13	TRBJ2-2	TRBD1	.	TGTGCCAGCAGCTCACTACGGGACAGTTCCCCCTCGAACACCGGGGAGCTGTTTTTT	CASSSLRDSSPSNTGELFF
TRBV11-3	TRBJ2-5	.	.	TGTGCCAGCAGCTTGGGTAGCCCCACAAGAGTAGAGACCCAGTACTTC	CASSLGSPTRVETQYF
TRBV7-2	TRBJ2-5	TRBD2	.	TGTGCCAGCAGCTTTAGCGGGAGTTCGGAGACCCAGTACTTC	CASSFSGSSETQYF
TRBV5-1	TRBJ2-3	TRBD2	.	TGCGCCAGCAGCTTGTCCAGCGGGAGGGCCAAAGATACGCAGTATTTT	CASSLSSGRAKDTQYF
TRBV30	TRBJ1-2	.	.	TGTGCCTGGAGATCGGGGGTTGGGGACTATGGCTACACCTTC	CAWRSGVGDYGYTF
TRBV5-6	TRBJ2-3	TRBD2	.	TGTGCCAGCAGCGGAGGGACTAGCGGGAGTGTTAATTTTGATACGCAGTATTTT	CASSGGTSGSVNFDTQYF
TRBV2	TRBJ1-2	.	.	TGTGCCTCCAAGGCAGGGGCTAGCAATGGCTACACCTTC	CASKAGASNGYTF
TRBV7-7	TRBJ2-2	TRBD1	.	TGTGCTAGCAGCCAGACAGGGTACGGGGAGCTGTTTTTT	CASSQTGYGELFF
TRBV5-6	TRBJ1-6	.	.	TGTGCCAGCAGCTTGGTAGGTCAGGGTTCTTCACCCCTCCACTTT	CASSLVGQGSSPLHF
TRBV6-1	TRBJ2-1	TRBD1	.	TGTGCCAGCAGTGAATTGGACAGGGTTGATGAGCAGTTCTTC	CASSELDRVDEQFF
TRBV11-2	TRBJ2-2	TRBD2	.	TGTGCCAGCAGCTTAGCGGGGACTAGCGGGACCACCGGGGAGCTGTTTTTT	CASSLAGTSGTTGELFF
TRBV7-2	TRBJ2-7	.	.	TGTGCCAGCAGCCCCCGGTCTTTTAGCTACGAGCAGTACTTC	CASSPRSFSYEQYF
TRBV18	TRBJ1-1	.	.	TGTGCCAGCTCACCACTACAGAACACTGAAGCTTTCTTT	CASSPLQNTEAFF
TRBV5-3	TRBJ2-5	.	.	TGTGCCAGAAGGGCCCCCAGGGACCAGTACTTC	CARRAPRDQYF
TRBV5-8	TRBJ2-6	.	.	TGTGCCAGCAGTCCTGGACAGACTGGGGCCAACGTCCTGACTTTC	CASSPGQTGANVLTF
TRBV6-6	TRBJ2-7	.	few	TGTGCCAGCAGTCCCTCGGGTGGGGGGACCTACGAGCAGTACTTC	CASSPSGGGTYEQYF
TRBV5-1	TRBJ2-3	TRBD2	.	TGCGCCAGCAGCTCCCGGAGACTAGCGGGGGTCACAGATACGCAGTATTTT	CASSSRRLAGVTDTQYF
TRBV6-1	TRBJ2-7	.	.	TGTGCCAGCAGTCGAACAAATTACGAGCAGTACTTC	CASSRTNYEQYF